This TCR beta chain derives from a study of cytomegalovirus exposure and HLA in healthy donors. Germline V gene data show CDR1 as SGHAT and CDR2 as FQNNGV. Trimming took off 2 bases at V and 3 bases at J, with 13 bases between the two ends. The CDR3 is 15 residues long. 60 Vbeta and 13 Jbeta primers were used in PCR. Assay used: immunoSEQ multiplex PCR; TCRdb lists only in-frame clones, some missing. The sample records about 130,000 clones, approximately 79% being singletons. This receptor was taken from a man between 18 and 29 years old in good health and CMV-seropositive. This chain joins TRBV11-2 and TRBJ1-2; no reliable D call. Sequenced: PBMCs. CDR3 loop: CASSLLSNGDYGYTF. CDR3 coding DNA: TGTGCCAGCAGCTTATTGTCAAACGGTGACTATGGCTACACCTTC.